This T cell receptor beta chain was identified during a study of siplizumab effects on memory and regulatory T cells. Notes on the study in general: Siplizumab cultures yielded proliferating Tregs whose suppressive function was not confirmed. A minor fraction of alloreactive clones, and no more, mapped to unstimulated subsets. Phenotypic classification as naive or memory proved unattainable for roughly 75-97% of proliferating CD4+ or CD8+ clones.

Method: immunoSEQ multiplex PCR; TCRdb's copy keeps in-frame clones and lacks some. The sample contains about 100,000 clones, about 90% of which appear only once. As concerns this clone: Its antigen is unidentified.

Input material: Tregs sorted from blood. The clonotype was recovered from a human donor in good health.

CDR3 DNA sequence: TGTGCCAGTAGTATAAACTGGGCCGGGGCCAACGTCCTGACTTTC. Translated, it gives CASSINWAGANVLTF. The chain joins TRBV19 to TRBJ2-6; D is uncertain. The V gene lost 2 bases and the J gene lost 4 bases, with 9 bases spanning the gap. From germline, CDR1 is LNHDA and CDR2 SQIVND (reference sequence). The CDR3 runs to 15 residues.